The clone carrying this T cell receptor (beta chain) was recorded only once. Here immunoSEQ multiplex PCR was the method, and the copy in TCRdb shows in-frame clones only, minus some. Among 250,000 to 400,000 clones, approximately 90% were seen once, and the ten largest hold 1.5% to 2%. This entry belongs to a study of blood T cell repertoires in COVID-19. V was pared by 4 bases and J by 2 bases, with 9 bases of the junction left unmatched. Germline V gene lookup returns CDR1 SGHNT and CDR2 YYREEE (reference sequence). The CDR3 has 16 residues. The Seattle patients joined while their infection was active and were tracked longitudinally afterward.

This chain joins TRBV5-4 and TRBJ2-5; 9 bases map to TRBD1. The sequenced material came from peripheral blood. This receptor was taken from a woman under 40 with COVID-19, enrolled during active disease. The CDR3 region is CASSPGQGSLQETQYF. Written as DNA, the CDR3 is TGTGCCAGCAGCCCCGGACAGGGGTCCCTTCAAGAGACCCAGTACTTC. The whole variable domain, remainder taken from reference TRBV5-4 and TRBJ2-5, is ETGVTQSPTHLIKTRGQQVTLRCSSQSGHNTVSWYQQALGQGPQFIFQYYREEENGRGNFPPRFSGLQFPNYSSELNVNALELDDSALYLCASSPGQGSLQETQYFGPGTRLLVL.